This T cell receptor (beta chain) was identified during a study of regulatory T cells in long-lasting Graves disease. Study-wide findings and caveats: Lower TCR diversity characterized persistent Graves' patients relative to newly diagnosed patients.

Documented time point: newly diagnosed GD, antithyroid drugs for less than 3 months. Extracted PBMC RNA gave rise to the TCR library. Assembly of TCR beta libraries relied on iRepertoire HTBI primers together with Arm-PCR of CDR3 regions. Each CDR3 protein gets one entry after TCRdb re-called the multiplex PCR reads with MiXCR. This table holds 360,000 or so distinct CDR3 sequences, approximately 12% found once. In this sample, this clonotype turned up many times. Its antigen is undetermined. Separately, the same data were catalogued under a study of T cells in Graves' hyperthyroidism and ophthalmopathy.

The sequencing here drew on peripheral blood mononuclear cells (PBMCs), taken at new diagnosis, from a patient treated with antithyroid drugs. The clonotype was recovered from a woman aged 18-29 years with Graves disease.

The CDR3 region is CASSASGYNEQFF. CDR3 DNA sequence: TGTGCCAGCAGCGCTAGCGGGTACAATGAGCAGTTCTTC. This sequence joins TRBV11-3 and TRBJ2-1, with 8 nucleotides matching TRBD2. V trimming: 5 bases; J trimming: 4 bases; junction bases outside the gene matches: 1. The germline V gene has CDR1 SGHNT and CDR2 YENEEA. The CDR3 loop spans 13 amino acids.